Described below is a single TCR beta chain sequence and its context. This sample was included in a study of control samples from healthy donors and cancer patients. TCRdb keeps only in-frame clones here, not all; method: immunoSEQ multiplex PCR. The data hold about 100,000 clones, with less than 90% observed a single time. The sequence came from a woman aged 50 to 65 in good health. Sequencing used blood.

The CDR3 loop reads CASSLGPPGTGVSYEKLFF. As DNA, the CDR3 is TGTGCCAGCTCACTAGGCCCGCCCGGGACAGGGGTGTCGTATGAAAAACTGTTTTTT. The V and J genes are TRBV18 and TRBJ1-4; 10 bases are a match to TRBD1. CDR3 length: 19 residues. Germline-derived CDR1 and CDR2 are KGHSH and LQKENI. J was trimmed by 6 bases and V by 4 bases; bases with no gene match: 17. The complete variable domain, with remaining parts taken from reference TRBV18 and TRBJ1-4, reads NAGVMQNPRHLVRRRGQEARLRCSPMKGHSHVYWYRQLPEEGLKFMVYLQKENIIDESGMPKERFSAEFPKEGPSILRIQQVVRGDSAAYFCASSLGPPGTGVSYEKLFFGSGTQLSVL.